This TCR beta chain was recovered during a study of monozygotic twins with inflammatory bowel disease. The UMIs carried a 6-nucleotide sample barcode, and they were added by template switching. For each CDR3 protein, TCRdb gives one entry from its re-call of the 5' RACE reads, without DNA. This table holds about 160,000 distinct CDR3 sequences. Points from the study as a whole: Data gave no support to a single strong signal or clonotype associated with IBD.

As regards this clonotype: Its cognate antigen is unknown.

Unfractionated whole blood yielded total RNA, and T cells were not sorted. The source material was blood. The clonotype originates from a human donor with ulcerative colitis or Crohn's disease, or a healthy co-twin of an affected twin (not recorded which).

CDR3 loop: CASSFSVLGYYEQYF. The V call is TRBV12-3 or TRBV12-4, the J call TRBJ2-7. CDR3 length: 15 amino acids.